One sample yielded the 9 T cell receptor beta chains listed below, sequenced in a study of T cells in localized non-small cell lung cancer. Profiled with immunoSEQ multiplex PCR; TCRdb holds only in-frame clones, not every one. The sample lists about 40,000 clones; about 86% were seen once. The sample was peripheral blood, taken before any cancer treatment. The receptors derive from a man aged 40 to 70 with stage I lung adenocarcinoma.

The rearrangement links TRBV28 to TRBJ2-1; 10 bases match TRBD2. Losses at the gene ends were 3 bases for V and 6 bases for J; bases not matched to a gene: 14. Germline CDR1 reads MDHEN; CDR2 reads SYDVKM. The CDR3 extends over 18 amino acids. CDR3 in DNA: TGTGCCAGCAGTTTCGGCAGCGGGAGGGCCCTCCGGAGCAATGAGCAGTTCTTC. It encodes CASSFGSGRALRSNEQFF.

DNA of the CDR3: TGTGCCAGCAGCTTAGGAACTAGCGAATACAATGAGCAGTTCTTC. This translates into CASSLGTSEYNEQFF. The J gene is TRBJ2-1, the V gene TRBV7-3; the match to TRBD2 covers 7 bases. V shed 2 bases, J shed 4 bases, and the junction held 5 bases outside the gene matches. The CDR3 sequence is 15 residues long. The germline V gene encodes CDR1 SGHTA and CDR2 FQGTGA.

This chain connects TRBV2 to TRBJ2-1; no definite D call. With 6 bases removed from V and 4 bases from J, the gap between germline ends came to 4 bases. Germline assignment: CDR1 SNHLY and CDR2 FYNNEI. The CDR3 runs to 11 residues. The CDR3 reads CASRRYNEQFF. The CDR3, as DNA: TGTGCCAGCAGAAGATACAATGAGCAGTTCTTC.

V is TRBV27 and J is TRBJ1-1; no clear D. The CDR3 spans 12 residues. Germline CDR1 and CDR2: MNHEY and SMNVEV (reference sequence). The germline V and J ends were trimmed by 3 bases and 7 bases, with 9 bases remaining between them. CDR3 in amino acids: CASSFGGSEAFF. The CDR3 nucleotides read TGTGCCAGCAGTTTCGGCGGTAGTGAAGCTTTCTTT.

The chain is built from TRBV7-3 and TRBJ2-5; perhaps TRBD1 as D (6 bases). This CDR3 has 16 amino acids. V was pared by 1 base and J by 2 bases, with 14 bases between. The germline V gene has CDR1 SGHTA and CDR2 FQGTGA. The CDR3 DNA reads as TGTGCCAGCAGCTTAAGAGGGCGAGGGACACAAGAGACCCAGTACTTC. It yields the protein CASSLRGRGTQETQYF.

V usage is TRBV28 and J usage is TRBJ2-7; 9 nucleotides match TRBD1. Germline CDR1 is MDHEN and CDR2 is SYDVKM. Germline trimming cut 4 bases from V and 2 bases from J; bases unmatched to any gene: 15. There are 18 residues in the CDR3. The CDR3, as DNA: TGTGCCAGCAGTTCCTGGGACAGGGCGGCTAGCGGAGCCTACGAGCAGTACTTC. Amino acids: CASSSWDRAASGAYEQYF.

The chain links TRBV27 to TRBJ2-1, with D possibly TRBD2 on 5 matching bases. Per germline, CDR1 MNHEY and CDR2 SMNVEV (reference sequence). The CDR3 contains 15 residues. Trimming took 3 bases from V and 0 from J, leaving 9 bases between them. Here the CDR3 reads CASSFLADSYNEQFF. In DNA form, the CDR3 reads TGTGCCAGCAGTTTTCTAGCAGACTCCTACAATGAGCAGTTCTTC.

The gene calls are TRBV10-3 and TRBJ1-2; tentative D call: TRBD1 (6 bases). V was cut by 3 bases and J by 9 bases, with 11 bases left in between. Germline CDR1 and CDR2: ENHRY and SYGVKD. There are 12 residues in the CDR3. As DNA, the CDR3 is TGTGCCATCAGTGAAGGGGGGTCGAGCTACACCTTC. Translation: CAISEGGSSYTF.

The gene calls are TRBV5-6 and TRBJ1-5; possibly TRBD1 for D (5 bases). CDR3 length: 14 residues. Between the trimmed V and J ends, which lost 5 bases and 3 bases, there was a span of 12 bases. The germline CDR1 and CDR2 sequences are SGHDT and YYEEEE. The CDR3, as DNA: TGTGCCAGCAGACTAACGGGGGACAATCAGCCCCAGCATTTT. Translating it yields CASRLTGDNQPQHF.